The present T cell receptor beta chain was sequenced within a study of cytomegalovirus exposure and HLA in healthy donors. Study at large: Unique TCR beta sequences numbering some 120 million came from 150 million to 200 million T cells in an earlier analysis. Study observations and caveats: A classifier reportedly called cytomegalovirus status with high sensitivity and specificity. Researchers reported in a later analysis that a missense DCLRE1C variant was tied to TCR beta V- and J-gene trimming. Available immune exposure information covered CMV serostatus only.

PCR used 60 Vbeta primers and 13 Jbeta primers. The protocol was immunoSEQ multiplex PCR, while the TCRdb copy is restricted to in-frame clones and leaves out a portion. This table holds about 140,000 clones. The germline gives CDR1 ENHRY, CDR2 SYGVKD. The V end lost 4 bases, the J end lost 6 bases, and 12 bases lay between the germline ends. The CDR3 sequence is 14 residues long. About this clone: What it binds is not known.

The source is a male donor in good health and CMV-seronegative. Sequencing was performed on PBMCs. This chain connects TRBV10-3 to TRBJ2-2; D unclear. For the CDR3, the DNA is TGTGCCATCAGTGCGTTAACTATGCCCGGGGAGCTGTTTTTT. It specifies CAISALTMPGELFF.